This T cell receptor beta chain was recovered during a study of cytomegalovirus exposure and HLA in healthy donors. Study-level information: HLA-typed donors were the source of 90 million or so unique TCRs, which an early data release held.

Researchers ran the PCR with 60 Vbeta and 13 Jbeta primers. Methods used by the authors: Later, tens of millions of unique TCR beta chains were counted in an analysis, and roughly 11 million of them were shared. Data came from immunoSEQ multiplex PCR; TCRdb stores just in-frame clones and leaves some out. The V and J calls and clone size were taken over from that table, and D and trimming were inferred from the DNA. Of some 120,000 clones in the sample, approximately 80% were seen once. Whole-study findings and limits: Likely technical artifact: a cluster of highly shared sequence variants. CMV serostatus was the only immune exposure information that was available.

On this clone itself: Its antigen is not identified.

This receptor was identified in a woman aged 40 to 49 in good health and CMV-seronegative. The material sequenced was PBMCs.

The CDR3 reads CASSPDLPGAGELFF. For the CDR3, the DNA is TGTGCCAGCTCACCAGACCTTCCGGGAGCCGGGGAGCTGTTTTTT. J is TRBJ2-2 and V is TRBV18, with D tentatively TRBD2 (6 bases). Germline CDR1 reads KGHSH; CDR2 reads LQKENI. V was cut by 2 bases and J by 6 bases, with 13 bases left in between. The CDR3 spans 15 residues.